This TCR beta chain derives from a study of blood T cell repertoires in COVID-19. This CDR3 comprises 14 residues. J lost 3 bases, V lost 4 bases, and 4 bases had no gene match. Germline V gene data show CDR1 as SGHVS and CDR2 as FNYEAQ. The protocol was immunoSEQ multiplex PCR, while the TCRdb copy is restricted to in-frame clones and leaves out a portion. The table shows about 60,000 clones, with 88% occurring only once. The sequence was obtained from a man aged 55 to 70 with acute or convalescent COVID-19. The specimen was peripheral blood. The rearrangement uses TRBV7-6 and TRBJ2-7, with 9 nucleotides matching TRBD2. The CDR3 is CASSSETSGYEQYF. Here the CDR3 DNA reads TGTGCCAGCAGCTCAGAGACTAGCGGCTACGAGCAGTACTTC.